Shown below are 19 T cell receptor beta chains from a single sample sequenced in a study of beta chain features in type 1 diabetes (dated by TCRdb to 2017 to 2018). The method was the immunoSEQ multiplex PCR assay. The entire amount of isolated RNA was reverse transcribed using the High Capacity cDNA Reverse Transcription Kit, so the sequenced TCRB transcripts were expressed ones. TCRdb mirrors the immuneACCESS table, restricted to in-frame sequences. Some clones are absent from its copies; in checked studies, under half trace to an unresolved V gene, and the reason for the others is unknown. This sample gives 120,000 to 150,000 clones in total; under 60% of them show up just once. The ten largest account for around 0.39% of the sample. Sample: Tregs from blood. The sample's cell subset or site label, decoded: regulatory CD4+ T cells. Source of these receptors: a young man in good health.

V is TRBV9 and J is TRBJ2-5, with 9 bases identical to TRBD2. After removal of 0 bases from V and 1 base from J, the junction contained 4 bases not matched to a gene. CDR1 and CDR2 (germline): SGDLS, YYNGEE. The CDR3 length is 16 residues. CDR3 amino acids: CASSVGLAGSQETQYF. For the CDR3, the DNA is TGTGCCAGCAGCGTAGGCCTAGCGGGGTCCCAAGAGACCCAGTACTTC.

The chain carries TRBV6-6 and TRBJ1-3; a possible D gene is TRBD1 (5 bases). Trimming pared 5 bases from V and 0 bases from J, leaving 14 bases between. The CDR3 contains 16 residues. Germline-derived CDR1 and CDR2 are MNHNY and SVGAGI (reference sequence). CDR3: CASSLPQGSSGNTIYF. The CDR3 DNA reads as TGTGCCAGCAGTCTACCGCAGGGCAGCTCTGGAAACACCATATATTTT.

The chain employs TRBV5-1 and TRBJ2-2; 7 nucleotides line up with TRBD1. Germline CDR1 and CDR2: SGHRS and YFSETQ. V lost 1 base and J lost 3; bases outside the gene matches: 3. The CDR3 is made up of 15 amino acids. As DNA, the CDR3 is TGCGCCAGCAGCTTGCGTCAGGGGGACACCGGGGAGCTGTTTTTT. It encodes CASSLRQGDTGELFF.

This clone was counted a few times. The chain combines TRBV7-8 with TRBJ1-6, with 9 bases matching TRBD1. V lost 3 bases, J lost 8 bases, and 5 bases stayed unmatched. The CDR3 runs 15 residues. The germline gives CDR1 SGHVS, CDR2 FQNEAQ. The CDR3 protein is CASSFRDRVDSPLHF. In nucleotides, the CDR3 is TGTGCCAGCAGCTTCCGGGACAGGGTTGATTCACCCCTCCACTTT.

The CDR3 region is CASSFGGGSPLHF. The CDR3 coding sequence is TGTGCCAGCAGCTTCGGCGGAGGTTCACCCCTCCACTTT. The rearrangement links TRBV5-6 to TRBJ1-6; D gene ambiguous. CDR3 length equals 13 residues. Germline-derived CDR1 and CDR2 are SGHDT and YYEEEE. V was trimmed by 2 bases and J by 9 bases, leaving 9 bases between them. Full variable domain (remainder filled in from reference TRBV5-6 and TRBJ1-6): DAGVTQSPTHLIKTRGQQVTLRCSPKSGHDTVSWYQQALGQGPQFIFQYYEEEERQRGNFPDRFSGHQFPNYSSELNVNALLLGDSALYLCASSFGGGSPLHFGNGTRLTVT.

V usage is TRBV19 and J usage is TRBJ2-5, with D unresolved. This CDR3 spans 11 amino acids. Trimming cost V 9 bases and J 5 bases, with 10 bases left between them. Germline V gene data show CDR1 as LNHDA and CDR2 as SQIVND (reference sequence). In nucleotides, the CDR3 is TGTGCCAGCCACCACGGGGAGACCCAGTACTTC. This gives the protein CASHHGETQYF.

The gene calls are TRBV28 and TRBJ2-1; D perhaps matches TRBD2 (5 bases). Looked up from germline, CDR1 is MDHEN and CDR2 is SYDVKM. The CDR3 loop spans 14 amino acids. V was clipped by 5 bases and J by 6 bases, with 14 bases between them. The CDR3 loop reads CASSPGDRVNEQFF. CDR3 in DNA: TGTGCCAGCAGTCCCGGGGATCGGGTCAATGAGCAGTTCTTC.

This chain connects TRBV11-2 to TRBJ1-4, with D possibly being TRBD1 (5 bases). Deletions cut 5 bases from V and 0 bases from J, with 10 bases between. CDR1 is SGHAT, CDR2 FQNNGV, per germline. The CDR3 contains 15 residues. The CDR3 sequence is CASSPTVATNEKLFF. CDR3 nucleotides: TGTGCCAGCAGCCCGACAGTTGCAACTAATGAAAAACTGTTTTTT.

The chain links TRBV30 to TRBJ2-5, with 7 bases fitting TRBD2. This CDR3 has 15 residues. Germline assignment: CDR1 GTSNPN and CDR2 SVGIG (reference sequence). With 4 bases clipped from V and 0 bases from J, the junction kept 8 bases outside the gene matches. The CDR3 bases are TGTGCCTGGACCCTACTCGGGGGGAACCAAGAGACCCAGTACTTC. Its protein product is CAWTLLGGNQETQYF.

V usage is TRBV7-2 and J usage is TRBJ1-2, with TRBD1 as a possible D gene (5 bases). V was pared by 4 bases and J by 4 bases, with 13 bases between. CDR3 size: 14 residues. Germline V gene lookup returns CDR1 SGHTA and CDR2 FQGNSA. The CDR3 here is CASSYSTDSYGYTF. The CDR3 DNA reads TGTGCCAGCAGCTACTCGACAGATAGCTATGGCTACACCTTC.

The rearrangement joins TRBV2 to TRBJ1-2, with a weak D call TRBD1 (5 bases). The CDR3 sequence is 11 residues long. The ends were cut back, 6 bases at V and 7 bases at J, with 9 bases in the middle. Looked up from germline, CDR1 is SNHLY and CDR2 is FYNNEI. The CDR3 DNA reads TGTGCCAGCAGAGGGGCAGGTGGCTACACCTTC. Translated: CASRGAGGYTF.

The chain recombines TRBV28 with TRBJ1-5; maybe TRBD1 (6 bases). Germline V gives CDR1 MDHEN, CDR2 SYDVKM. With 4 bases removed from V and 4 bases from J, the gap between germline ends came to 8 bases. The CDR3 length is 13 residues. The CDR3 nucleotides are TGTGCCAGCAGTTGGGGGCGGAATCAGCCCCAGCATTTT. Its translation is CASSWGRNQPQHF.

The V and J genes are TRBV7-9 and TRBJ2-5; TRBD2 aligns across 9 bases. CDR1 is SEHNR, CDR2 FQNEAQ, per germline (reference sequence). The CDR3 loop spans 14 amino acids. J gave up 3 bases and V 1 base, and 0 bases lay outside the gene matches. CDR3 residues: CASSLGLAEETQYF. In DNA form, the CDR3 reads TGTGCCAGCAGCTTAGGACTAGCGGAAGAGACCCAGTACTTC.

This clone was counted between two and nine times. The chain has TRBV25-1 and TRBJ2-7, with TRBD2 identical over 7 bases. CDR3 length equals 16 residues. In germline, CDR1 is MGHDK, CDR2 SYGVNS. The V segment lost 4 bases and the J segment 1 base; nucleotides outside the gene matches: 10. CDR3 nucleotide sequence: TGTGCCAGCAGTGGATACTGGGTGGGAGGGTCCTACGAGCAGTACTTC. Residues: CASSGYWVGGSYEQYF.

The V and J genes are TRBV10-3 and TRBJ2-1, with 12 positions matching TRBD1. Trimming at V came to 10 bases and at J to 7 bases, leaving 8 bases not matched to a gene. The CDR3 has 14 residues. Germline CDR1 ENHRY, CDR2 SYGVKD. The CDR3 DNA is TGTGCCACATGGGGACAGGGGGCTTGGAATGAGCAGTTCTTC. Amino acid sequence: CATWGQGAWNEQFF.

This clone was picked up a small number of times. This sequence joins TRBV13 and TRBJ2-5; a possible D gene is TRBD2 (6 bases). With 3 bases removed from V and 1 base from J, the gap between germline ends came to 12 bases. The length of the CDR3 is 15 residues. Germline-derived CDR1 and CDR2 are PRHDT and FYEKMQ (reference sequence). The CDR3 DNA is TGTGCCAGCAGCTTCGCGGGACCGCTCCAAGAGACCCAGTACTTC. As protein: CASSFAGPLQETQYF. The full variable domain, rest sourced from reference TRBV13 and TRBJ2-5, is AAGVIQSPRHLIKEKRETATLKCYPIPRHDTVYWYQQGPGQDPQFLISFYEKMQSDKGSIPDRFSAQQFSDYHSELNMSSLELGDSALYFCASSFAGPLQETQYFGPGTRLLVL.

CDR3 sequence: CASSEPSSGTDTQYF. As DNA, the CDR3 is TGTGCCAGCAGTGAACCGTCTAGCGGCACAGATACGCAGTATTTT. The chain employs TRBV6-1 and TRBJ2-3; possibly TRBD2 for D (6 bases). This CDR3 is built from 15 residues. Germline V gene sequence: CDR1 MNHNS, CDR2 SASEGT. Trimming took 2 bases from V and 1 from J, leaving 10 bases between them.

The chain couples TRBV7-2 to TRBJ1-1, with 8 bases lining up with TRBD1. Germline-derived CDR1 and CDR2 are SGHTA and FQGNSA. Unmatched junction bases numbered 2, after V lost 4 bases and J lost 1 base. This CDR3 contains 14 residues. In DNA form, the CDR3 reads TGTGCCAGCAGCTGGGGACAGGAGAACACTGAAGCTTTCTTT. Residues: CASSWGQENTEAFF.

The chain combines TRBV7-3 with TRBJ2-3, with 10 nucleotides matching TRBD1. The germline V gene has CDR1 SGHTA and CDR2 FQGTGA. Trimming cost V 5 bases and J 3 bases; bases outside gene matches: 8. There are 16 residues in the CDR3. This chain's CDR3 is CASSTTGTGVTDTQYF. The DNA of the CDR3 is TGTGCCAGCAGCACTACCGGGACAGGGGTAACAGATACGCAGTATTTT.